The clone carrying this TCR beta chain was seen only a few times. Its antigen is unidentified. A sample-barcoded 5' primer and a J-beta primer mix were used in a second PCR of roughly 7 to 11 cycles. TCRdb analysed the 5' RACE reads with MiXCR anew, one entry per CDR3 protein. The sample holds a few hundred thousand distinct CDR3 sequences, approximately 47% seen once. V dropped 8 bases and J dropped 5; count of bases not matched to a gene: 14. The germline V gene has CDR1 DFQATT and CDR2 SNEGSKA (reference sequence). CDR3 size: 14 residues. The entry originates in a study of blood T cells in healthy people across ages. Study results and caveats: Per million T cells, the diversity of TCR beta decreased roughly linearly as age advanced.

Source material: blood. This clonotype originated in a man aged 60-69 years in good health. V is TRBV20-1 and J is TRBJ2-5; 7 nucleotides line up with TRBD2. This CDR3 is CSSLGGEGLETQYF. DNA for the CDR3: TGCAGTTCTCTGGGGGGGGAGGGCTTGGAGACCCAGTACTTC.